This TCR beta chain was identified during a study of beta chain features in type 1 diabetes. Whole-study results and caveats: All four CD4+ subsets from Type 1 diabetes patients carried moderately but significantly shorter TCRB CDR3s.

For this clone: Its antigen remains unknown.

Expressed TCRB transcripts were sequenced because the entire RNA isolate underwent reverse transcription. Produced via immunoSEQ multiplex PCR; TCRdb's table is partial and in-frame only. The repertoire holds roughly 340,000 clones, roughly 14% seen once, with about 0.015% in the top ten. Trimming removed 11 bases from V and 2 bases from J, with 14 bases in between. Per the germline V gene, CDR1 is SNHLY and CDR2 is FYNNEI. This CDR3 comprises 13 residues. Sequenced: naive CD4+ T cells from blood. The receptor comes from a woman younger than 30 with type 1 diabetes. The chain recombines TRBV2 with TRBJ2-3; weak D call: TRBD2 (5 bases). The CDR3: CAGKKRPTDTQYF. CDR3 DNA: TGTGCCGGAAAAAAGCGGCCCACAGATACGCAGTATTTT. Full variable domain (outside the CDR3, taken from reference TRBV2 and TRBJ2-3): EPEVTQTPSHQVTQMGQEVILRCVPISNHLYFYWYRQILGQKVEFLVSFYNNEISEKSEIFDDQFSVERPDGSNFTLKIRSTKLEDSAMYFCAGKKRPTDTQYFGPGTRLTVL.